The 32 T cell receptor beta chains given below trace back to one sample, sequenced in a study of T cells in Graves' hyperthyroidism and ophthalmopathy. RNA transcripts were the template for amplifying TCR beta CDR3 regions. HTBI primers drove first-round RT-PCR of the TCR CDR3. TCRdb processed the multiplex PCR reads anew with MiXCR; each CDR3 protein has one entry. The table has about 400,000 distinct CDR3 sequences, around an eighth seen once; the top ten hold 28%. The sequenced sample consisted of blood. Every receptor here comes from a man aged 45-65 years with Graves' ophthalmopathy.

This clonotype was observed a handful of times. The chain uses TRBV19 and TRBJ1-3, with 9 bases fitting TRBD1. The CDR3 is 17 amino acids. From germline, CDR1 is LNHDA and CDR2 SQIVND (reference sequence). Trimming took 7 bases from V and 2 from J; bases not matched to a gene: 12. The CDR3 nucleotides are TGTGCCAGTACCTCACGGCCCGGGACAGGGCCTGGAAACACCATATATTTT. The encoded protein is CASTSRPGTGPGNTIYF.

The chain employs TRBV5-1 and TRBJ2-1, with 8 bases fitting TRBD2. After removal of 2 bases from V and 1 base from J, the junction contained 2 bases not matched to a gene. CDR3 length: 15 residues. Germline V CDR1 and CDR2: SGHRS, YFSETQ. The CDR3 protein is CASSFTSGSYNEQFF. In DNA form, the CDR3 reads TGCGCCAGCAGCTTCACTAGCGGATCCTACAATGAGCAGTTCTTC.

This clonotype was seen repeatedly, ten times or more. The chain recombines TRBV2 with TRBJ2-3, with 10 bases that match TRBD2. Germline V lookup: CDR1 SNHLY, CDR2 FYNNEI. The trim removed 8 bases at V and 4 bases at J, leaving 15 bases unmatched. This CDR3 contains 17 residues. CDR3 nucleotide sequence: TGTGCCAGCGGGACCTCCGGGACTAGCGTCGGCCCAGATACGCAGTATTTT. It specifies CASGTSGTSVGPDTQYF.

This clonotype was counted ten times or more. The rearrangement joins TRBV20-1 to TRBJ2-7; tentative D call: TRBD1 (8 bases). The germline V and J ends were trimmed by 2 bases and 2 bases, with 34 bases remaining between them. In germline, CDR1 is DFQATT, CDR2 SNEGSKA (reference sequence). The CDR3 is 21 amino acids. The CDR3: CSARRTGLASLLAQPPYEQYF. CDR3 bases: TGCAGTGCTAGAAGGACAGGGCTGGCTAGTTTACTAGCGCAACCACCCTACGAGCAGTACTTC.

V is TRBV24-1 and J is TRBJ2-3; 9 bases agree with TRBD2. The CDR3 covers 12 residues. The J segment lost 11 bases and the V segment lost 4 bases, leaving 3 bases of the junction unmatched. CDR1 and CDR2 (germline): KGHDR, SFDVKD. The DNA of the CDR3 is TGTGCCACCAGTGACGGACTAGCGCGGCAGTATTTT. Protein sequence: CATSDGLARQYF.

At least ten counts were recorded for this clonotype. V gene TRBV5-1 combines with J gene TRBJ2-5; D is possibly TRBD1 (6 bases). V lost 4 bases and J 4 bases, leaving 17 bases between the germline ends. CDR3 length equals 15 residues. Germline V gene data show CDR1 as SGHRS and CDR2 as YFSETQ. The CDR3 protein is CASSPTGPRGETQYF. In nucleotides, the CDR3 is TGCGCCAGCAGCCCCACAGGGCCGAGGGGAGAGACCCAGTACTTC.

The chain combines TRBV6-5 with TRBJ2-5; a weak D match, TRBD2 (6 bases). CDR1 is MNHEY and CDR2 is SVGAGI in the germline V gene. This CDR3 is 14 amino acids long. Trimming took off 0 bases at V and 4 bases at J, with 9 bases between the two ends. The DNA for the CDR3 is TGTGCCAGCAGTTACTCGAGGAGGGTAGAGACCCAGTACTTC. The encoded protein is CASSYSRRVETQYF.

The table lists this clonotype with many counts. V and J are TRBV6-5 and TRBJ2-7; D gene unclear. Trimming removed 2 bases at V and 2 bases at J, with 10 bases between. From germline, CDR1 is MNHEY and CDR2 SVGAGI. The CDR3 is 14 amino acids. The chain's CDR3 is CASSYILGPYEQYF. In nucleotides, the CDR3 is TGTGCCAGCAGTTACATTTTAGGGCCCTACGAGCAGTACTTC.

The chain joins TRBV19 to TRBJ1-1, with unresolved D. The CDR3 is 15 residues long. V was pared by 7 bases and J by 4 bases, with 19 bases between. Germline loops: CDR1 LNHDA, CDR2 SQIVND (reference sequence). The CDR3: CASTRLGEGSTEAFF. DNA of the CDR3: TGTGCCAGTACCCGGCTAGGTGAGGGAAGCACTGAAGCTTTCTTT.

In the case of this clonotype: A read error is possible here, since a much larger clone lies one base away. The CDR3 spells CASKLADGNTVYF. As DNA, the CDR3 is TGTGCCAGCAAACTGGCAGATGGAAACACCGTATATTTT. The genes are TRBV2 and TRBJ1-3; D unresolved. The CDR3 runs 13 residues. The germline gives CDR1 SNHLY, CDR2 FYNNEI. The entire variable domain, with the rest obtained from reference TRBV2 and TRBJ1-3, is as follows: EPEVTQTPSHQVTQMGQEVILRCVPISNHLYFYWYRQILGQKVEFLVSFYNNEISEKSEIFDDQFSVERPDGSNFTLKIRSTKLEDSAMYFCASKLADGNTVYFGEGSWLTVV.

This clonotype was seen at least ten times. J is TRBJ1-2 and V is TRBV3-1, with D unclear. Germline CDR1 and CDR2: LGHDT and YNNKEL (reference sequence). The CDR3 contains 11 residues. V lost 4 bases, J lost 8 bases, and 8 bases lay in between. CDR3 sequence reads: CASSPGGGYTF. Here the CDR3 DNA reads TGTGCCAGCAGCCCTGGCGGAGGCTACACCTTC.

The sample holds many counts of this clonotype. J is TRBJ1-1 and V is TRBV5-1, with a tentative D call TRBD1 (5 bases). Germline assignment: CDR1 SGHRS and CDR2 YFSETQ. Trimming removed 8 bases from V and 1 base from J, with 18 bases in between. The CDR3 runs to 15 residues. As DNA, the CDR3 is TGCGCCAGTCAGACCGGCGGGACCTCGAACACTGAAGCTTTCTTT. Its translation is CASQTGGTSNTEAFF.

There are a few counts of this clonotype. The V and J genes are TRBV7-2 and TRBJ2-2; tentative D call: TRBD1 (6 bases). The CDR3 runs to 15 residues. V lost 5 bases and J 0 bases, leaving 10 bases between the germline ends. CDR1 and CDR2 (germline): SGHTA, FQGNSA. CDR3 residues: CASSNHRANTGELFF. As DNA, the CDR3 is TGTGCCAGCAGCAATCACAGGGCGAACACCGGGGAGCTGTTTTTT.

This clonotype has a handful of counts. The chain combines TRBV4-1 with TRBJ2-3; a weak D match, TRBD2 (7 bases). V was shortened by 2 bases and J by 2 bases, with 14 bases between the two germline ends. Germline values: CDR1 MGHRA, CDR2 YSYEKL. This CDR3 is 16 amino acids long. In nucleotides, the CDR3 is TGCGCCAGCAGCCAAAGGGGGGGGGTGAACACAGATACGCAGTATTTT. The encoded protein is CASSQRGGVNTDTQYF.

This clonotype occurred a few times. This chain links TRBV11-1 with TRBJ2-4; D remains ambiguous. The germline V and J ends were trimmed by 5 bases and 8 bases, with 10 bases remaining between them. The CDR3 is 12 residues long. Per germline, CDR1 SGHAT and CDR2 FQDESV (reference sequence). CDR3 bases: TGTGCCAGCAGCCCATCGTCTTACATTCAGTACTTC. Its protein is CASSPSSYIQYF.

The rearrangement uses TRBV2 and TRBJ2-3; TRBD1 is a possible D gene (5 bases). The CDR3 is 12 amino acids. V was clipped by 3 bases and J by 8 bases, with 9 bases between them. The germline V gene has CDR1 SNHLY and CDR2 FYNNEI. The CDR3 reads CASSDYRPTQYF. The CDR3 DNA reads TGTGCCAGCAGTGATTACAGGCCTACGCAGTATTTT.

V usage is TRBV5-1 and J usage is TRBJ1-2; 11 bases map to TRBD1. The germline V gene has CDR1 SGHRS and CDR2 YFSETQ. This CDR3 comprises 15 residues. Trimming at V came to 4 bases and at J to 6 bases, leaving 8 bases not matched to a gene. In nucleotides, the CDR3 is TGCGCCAGCAGCCAAACCGGGACAGGGGGTGATGGCTACACCTTC. Translation: CASSQTGTGGDGYTF.

In its sample, this clonotype was seen many times. This rearrangement joins TRBV7-2 to TRBJ2-1; D not certain. The V gene lost 1 base and the J gene lost 8 bases, with 9 bases spanning the gap. The CDR3 loop spans 13 amino acids. CDR1 SGHTA and CDR2 FQGNSA come from the germline V gene. The CDR3 sequence is CASSLGTGHEQFF. The CDR3 bases are TGTGCCAGCAGCTTAGGGACCGGCCATGAGCAGTTCTTC. The full variable domain, with the rest looked up from reference TRBV7-2 and TRBJ2-1, is GAGVSQSPSNKVTEKGKDVELRCDPISGHTALYWYRQSLGQGLEFLIYFQGNSAPDKSGLPSDRFSAERTGGSVSTLTIQRTQQEDSAVYLCASSLGTGHEQFFGPGTRLTVL.

The J gene is TRBJ1-1, the V gene TRBV6-1, with 7 bases matching TRBD1. The CDR3 is 15 amino acids. Unmatched junction bases numbered 7, after V lost 5 bases and J lost 1 base. Germline CDR1 is MNHNS and CDR2 is SASEGT. DNA for the CDR3: TGTGCCAGCAGTAGACAGGGATGGGGGAACACTGAAGCTTTCTTT. It codes for CASSRQGWGNTEAFF.

The chain links TRBV11-2 to TRBJ2-7; 8 bases line up with TRBD1. The V and J ends lost 5 bases and 0 bases, in that order; junction bases with no gene match: 12. CDR1 SGHAT and CDR2 FQNNGV come from the germline V gene. This CDR3 has 17 residues. CDR3 loop: CASSPINRDRSSYEQYF. In nucleotides, the CDR3 is TGTGCCAGCAGCCCAATAAACCGGGACAGGAGCTCCTACGAGCAGTACTTC.

This clonotype was seen at least ten times. The chain has TRBV20-1 and TRBJ2-3, with no clear D. CDR3 length: 15 residues. CDR1 and CDR2 (germline): DFQATT, SNEGSKA (reference sequence). V lost 0 bases and J lost 1, with 11 bases in between. CDR3 coding DNA: TGCAGTGCTAGAGATAGGAACGGTGGCACAGATACGCAGTATTTT. This encodes CSARDRNGGTDTQYF.

This clonotype has a count of ten or more. J is TRBJ1-6 and V is TRBV2; unclear D gene. Trimming removed 8 bases from V and 7 bases from J, with 18 bases in between. CDR3 length: 15 amino acids. Germline V CDR1 and CDR2: SNHLY, FYNNEI. CDR3 nucleotides: TGTGCCAGCCTTCCCATGGCGACTATCAATTCACCCCTCCACTTT. It codes for CASLPMATINSPLHF. The full variable domain, completed using reference TRBV2 and TRBJ1-6, is EPEVTQTPSHQVTQMGQEVILRCVPISNHLYFYWYRQILGQKVEFLVSFYNNEISEKSEIFDDQFSVERPDGSNFTLKIRSTKLEDSAMYFCASLPMATINSPLHFGNGTRLTVT.

There are a few counts of this clonotype. This chain uses TRBV12-5 with TRBJ2-2; the match to TRBD2 covers 10 bases. There are 18 residues in the CDR3. V was clipped by 3 bases and J by 5 bases; unmatched bases: 12. Germline assignment: CDR1 LGHNT and CDR2 FRNRAP. The CDR3 loop is CASGFQDLAGVKTGELFF. CDR3 bases: TGTGCTAGTGGTTTCCAAGATCTAGCGGGAGTAAAAACCGGGGAGCTGTTTTTT.

This clonotype has only a few counts. The CDR3 nucleotides are TGTGCCAGCAGCTCGAGTTGGGTCCCCGGGGAGCTGTTTTTT. Translated, it gives CASSSSWVPGELFF. The J gene is TRBJ2-2, the V gene TRBV9; D call uncertain. CDR1 and CDR2 (germline): SGDLS, YYNGEE. The CDR3 totals 14 residues. V lost 4 bases and J lost 6, with 13 bases in between.

This clonotype was found many times. The chain carries TRBV9 and TRBJ2-2; 7 bases line up with TRBD1. The junction had 3 bases not matched to a gene; V was cut back by 3 bases and J by 4 bases. The CDR3 is 14 amino acids. The germline CDR1 and CDR2 sequences are SGDLS and YYNGEE. The CDR3 DNA follows: TGTGCCAGCAGCGGACGACAGGGCACCGGGGAGCTGTTTTTT. It encodes CASSGRQGTGELFF.

The sample holds many counts of this clonotype. This chain joins TRBV5-1 and TRBJ2-1, with 14 bases lining up with TRBD2. Germline V CDR1 and CDR2: SGHRS, YFSETQ. This CDR3 comprises 15 residues. Losses at the gene ends were 5 bases for V and 9 bases for J; bases not matched to a gene: 7. DNA for the CDR3: TGCGCCAGCAGACAGGGACTAGCGGGAGACTTTGAGCAGTTCTTC. Translated: CASRQGLAGDFEQFF.

In this sample, this clonotype turned up many times. The chain uses TRBV5-4 and TRBJ1-1, with 7 bases fitting TRBD1. Trimming removed 4 bases from V and 0 bases from J; junction bases left unmatched: 9. CDR3 length: 16 residues. Germline lookup yields CDR1 SGHNT and CDR2 YYREEE (reference sequence). The CDR3: CASSRGQAIMNTEAFF. The CDR3 DNA is TGTGCCAGCAGCCGAGGACAGGCGATAATGAACACTGAAGCTTTCTTT.

This clonotype has a count of ten or more. The genes are TRBV4-1 and TRBJ2-3; D is undetermined. The CDR3 is made up of 17 amino acids. Germline CDR1 MGHRA, CDR2 YSYEKL. The V gene lost 0 bases and the J gene lost 2 bases, with 15 bases spanning the gap. The CDR3 coding sequence is TGCGCCAGCAGCCAAGAACCTCCGGGCAGGCTCACAGATACGCAGTATTTT. Amino acid sequence: CASSQEPPGRLTDTQYF.

The sample holds many counts of this clonotype. The rearrangement joins TRBV5-1 to TRBJ2-3; 14 bases align to TRBD2. V lost 0 bases to trimming and J lost 5 bases; unmatched junction nucleotides: 2. This CDR3 is 16 amino acids long. Germline V gene sequence: CDR1 SGHRS, CDR2 YFSETQ. CDR3 sequence (DNA): TGCGCCAGCAGCTTGGGGACTAGCGGGAGGATAGATACGCAGTATTTT. Its translation is CASSLGTSGRIDTQYF.

The chain recombines TRBV20-1 with TRBJ1-1, with 12 bases aligning to TRBD1. This CDR3 has 12 amino acids. Germline V CDR1 and CDR2: DFQATT, SNEGSKA (reference sequence). The trim removed 5 bases at V and 10 bases at J, leaving 5 bases unmatched. The CDR3 nucleotides read TGCAGTGCTGGGGACAGGGGGCTAGCAGCTTTCTTT. Translating it yields CSAGDRGLAAFF.

There are many counts of this clonotype. The rearrangement links TRBV6-2 or TRBV6-3 to TRBJ2-3, with D uncertain. V shed 0 bases and J shed 0 bases, with 7 bases lying between them. This CDR3 spans 15 amino acids. CDR1 is MNHEY and CDR2 is SVGEGT in the germline V gene. Written as DNA, the CDR3 is TGTGCCAGCAGTTACTCTGCGGAAAGCACAGATACGCAGTATTTT. Translated, it gives CASSYSAESTDTQYF.

This clonotype was detected ten times or more. This chain links TRBV7-9 with TRBJ2-5; 14 nucleotides agree with TRBD2. The CDR3 length is 15 residues. Germline values: CDR1 SEHNR, CDR2 FQNEAQ (reference sequence). Losses at the gene ends were 5 bases for V and 4 bases for J; bases not matched to a gene: 3. This chain's CDR3 is CASSPGLAGGETQYF. The CDR3 nucleotides are TGTGCCAGCAGCCCCGGACTAGCGGGAGGAGAGACCCAGTACTTC.